This T cell receptor (beta chain) was sequenced in a study of cytomegalovirus exposure and HLA in healthy donors. It was with 60 Vbeta and 13 Jbeta primers that the PCR ran. Original methodology: An analysis that came later counted around 80 million unique TCR beta chains, approximately 10 million shared. Data came from immunoSEQ multiplex PCR; TCRdb stores just in-frame clones and leaves some out. From that table come the V and J calls and clone size; the DNA was used to work out D and trimming. This table has more than 85,000 clones, approximately 16% appearing once. Findings and limits, study-wide: Researchers reported from a later analysis that most CMV-associated TCR beta chains appeared HLA-restricted. Across all donors, roughly uniform sequencing depth was an assumption of the presence/absence analyses. Later work found that TCR association rates differed between HLA loci; DRB1 had the most and HLA-C the fewest.

Trimming removed 4 bases from V and 5 bases from J, with 18 bases in between. Germline V gene lookup returns CDR1 SGHDT and CDR2 YYEEEE. The CDR3 has 15 amino acids. On this clone: Its antigen is undetermined.

This chain joins TRBV5-6 and TRBJ2-5, with D perhaps matching TRBD2 (7 bases). This TCR was recovered from a female donor in good health and CMV-seronegative. Sequencing was done on a sample of PBMCs. The CDR3 nucleotides read TGTGCCAGCAGCAGCCCTAGCGGAGGGGGGGAGACCCAGTACTTC. Protein sequence: CASSSPSGGGETQYF.